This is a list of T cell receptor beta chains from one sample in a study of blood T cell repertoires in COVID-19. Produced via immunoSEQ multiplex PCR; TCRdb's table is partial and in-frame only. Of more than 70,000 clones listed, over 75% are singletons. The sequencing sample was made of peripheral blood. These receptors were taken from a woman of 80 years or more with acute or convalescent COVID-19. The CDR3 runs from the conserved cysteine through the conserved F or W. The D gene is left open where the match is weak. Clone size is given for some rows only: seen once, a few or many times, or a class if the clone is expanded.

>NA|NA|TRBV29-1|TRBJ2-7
CSVVTAVSSYEQYF
TGCAGCGTTGTGACGGCGGTGAGCTCCTACGAGCAGTACTTC
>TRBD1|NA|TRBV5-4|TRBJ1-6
CASSLGGQGFSPLHF
TGTGCCAGCAGCTTGGGGGGACAGGGCTTTTCACCCCTCCACTTT
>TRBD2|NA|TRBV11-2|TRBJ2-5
CASSPRLAAGQETQYF
TGTGCCAGCAGCCCTCGACTAGCGGCCGGCCAAGAGACCCAGTACTTC
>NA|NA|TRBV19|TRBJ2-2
CASSIRSAGGPGELFF
TGTGCCAGTAGTATACGATCGGCAGGGGGGCCCGGGGAGCTGTTTTTT
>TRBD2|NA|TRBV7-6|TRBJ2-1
CASSATSGSSYNEQFF
TGTGCCAGCAGCGCAACTAGCGGGAGCTCCTACAATGAGCAGTTCTTC
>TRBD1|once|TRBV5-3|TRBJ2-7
CARSLGQDEQYF
TGTGCCAGAAGCCTGGGACAGGACGAGCAGTACTTC
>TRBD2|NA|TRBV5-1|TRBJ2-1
CASSPGTTYNEQFF
TGCGCCAGCAGCCCCGGGACTACCTACAATGAGCAGTTCTTC
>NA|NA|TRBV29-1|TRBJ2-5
CSVEPGETQYF
TGCAGCGTTGAACCGGGAGAGACCCAGTACTTC
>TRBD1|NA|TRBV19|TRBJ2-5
CASSYRDRGSETQYF
TGTGCCAGTAGTTACCGGGACAGGGGGTCAGAGACCCAGTACTTC
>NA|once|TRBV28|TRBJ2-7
CASSLSGRGLIPYEQYF
TGTGCCAGCAGTTTAAGTGGGAGGGGGTTAATCCCTTACGAGCAGTACTTC
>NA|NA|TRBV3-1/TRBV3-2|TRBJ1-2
CASSQGLSSGYTF
TGTGCCAGCAGCCAAGGTTTGTCGTCCGGCTACACCTTC
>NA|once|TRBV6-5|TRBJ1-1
CASSPQGTKGSEAFF
TGTGCCAGCAGTCCGCAGGGGACCAAGGGGTCTGAAGCTTTCTTT
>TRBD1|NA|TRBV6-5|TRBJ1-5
CASRGPGQGNQPQHF
TGTGCCAGCAGGGGTCCGGGACAGGGTAATCAGCCCCAGCATTTT
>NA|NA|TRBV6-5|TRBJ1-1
CASREGMNTEAFF
TGTGCCAGCAGGGAGGGGATGAACACTGAAGCTTTCTTT
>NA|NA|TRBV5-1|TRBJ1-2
CASSATGLGSNYGYTF
TGCGCCAGCAGCGCGACAGGTTTAGGAAGTAACTATGGCTACACCTTC
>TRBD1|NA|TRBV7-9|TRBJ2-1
CASSLVNRGSNEQFF
TGTGCCAGCAGCTTAGTTAACAGGGGGTCTAATGAGCAGTTCTTC
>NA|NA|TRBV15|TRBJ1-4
CATSRGGRGEKLFF
TGTGCCACCAGCAGAGGGGGGAGGGGTGAAAAACTGTTTTTT
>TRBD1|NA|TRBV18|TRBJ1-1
CASSPFRDRGGTEAFF
TGTGCCAGCTCACCATTCCGGGACAGGGGGGGCACTGAAGCTTTCTTT
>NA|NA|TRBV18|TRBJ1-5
CASSSEAQPQHF
TGTGCCAGCTCATCCGAAGCGCAGCCCCAGCATTTT
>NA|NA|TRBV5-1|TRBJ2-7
CASSLAGSSYEQYF
TGCGCCAGCAGCTTGGCGGGAAGCTCCTACGAGCAGTACTTC
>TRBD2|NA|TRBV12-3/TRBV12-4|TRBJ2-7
CASSQAGSYEQYF
TGTGCCAGCAGCCAAGCGGGATCCTACGAGCAGTACTTC
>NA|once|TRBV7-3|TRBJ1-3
CASSLGSSGNTIYF
TGTGCCAGCAGCTTAGGGAGCTCTGGAAACACCATATATTTT
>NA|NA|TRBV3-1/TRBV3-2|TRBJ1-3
CASSQLGLRGNTIYF
TGTGCCAGCAGCCAATTGGGACTTCGTGGAAACACCATATATTTT
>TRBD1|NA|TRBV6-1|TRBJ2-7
CASSSPGQAPYEQYF
TGTGCCAGCAGTAGCCCTGGACAGGCCCCCTACGAGCAGTACTTC
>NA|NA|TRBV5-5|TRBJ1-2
CASSPILIGNTNYGYTF
TGTGCCAGCAGCCCCATCTTAATCGGGAATACTAACTATGGCTACACCTTC
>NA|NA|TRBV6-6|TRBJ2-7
CASSWGLDGEQYF
TGTGCCAGCAGTTGGGGACTGGACGGCGAGCAGTACTTC